The 9 T cell receptor beta chains listed next were all sequenced from one sample in a study of early T cells in non-severe SARS-CoV-2 infection. One entry per CDR3 protein results from TCRdb running MiXCR on the 5' RACE reads. The top ten hold over 4.5% of the sample, which has around 40,000 distinct CDR3 sequences, under 7% seen once. The sample consisted of whole blood. These receptors all come from an adult who was a healthcare worker with PCR-confirmed SARS-CoV-2 infection or an uninfected control (not recorded which).

This clonotype has a count of ten or more. The chain carries TRBV6-2 or TRBV6-3 and TRBJ1-2; D perhaps matches TRBD1 (5 bases). From germline, CDR1 is MNHEY and CDR2 SVGEGT. The CDR3 sequence is 12 residues long. V shed 5 bases and J shed 5 bases, with 9 bases lying between them. CDR3 nucleotides: TGTGCCAGCAGTCAGACAGAATATGGCTACACCTTC. Translated, it gives CASSQTEYGYTF.

This clonotype was counted at least ten times. The rearrangement links TRBV20-1 to TRBJ2-1; TRBD2 is a possible D gene (5 bases). The V end lost 8 bases, the J end lost 6 bases, and 14 bases lay between the germline ends. From germline, CDR1 is DFQATT and CDR2 SNEGSKA (reference sequence). The CDR3 length is 12 residues. The CDR3 reads CSTTDSPNEQFF. The CDR3 coding sequence is TGCAGTACGACGGACTCCCCCAATGAGCAGTTCTTC.

The CDR3 reads CAGELRRGETQYF. The DNA of the CDR3 is TGTGCCGGGGAGCTACGTCGGGGAGAGACCCAGTACTTC. The J gene is TRBJ2-5, the V gene TRBV2; D perhaps matches TRBD2 (5 bases). Trimming stripped 11 bases from V and 4 bases from J, with 17 bases between. CDR3 length equals 13 residues. CDR1 and CDR2 (germline): SNHLY, FYNNEI.

Many counts were recorded for this clonotype. V gene TRBV12-3 or TRBV12-4 combines with J gene TRBJ2-6; D not resolved. V dropped 5 bases and J dropped 3 bases, with 5 bases sitting between them. The CDR3 has 13 residues. CDR3 sequence reads: CASSAFGANVLTF. The CDR3 bases are TGTGCCAGCAGTGCCTTTGGGGCCAACGTCCTGACTTTC.

This chain uses TRBV7-9 with TRBJ2-3, with 10 bases fitting TRBD1. The CDR3 sequence is 14 residues long. Germline CDR1 SEHNR, CDR2 FQNEAQ (reference sequence). V dropped 5 bases and J dropped 7; count of bases not matched to a gene: 6. CDR3 amino acids: CASSPGQGYHTQYF. The CDR3, as DNA: TGTGCCAGCAGCCCGGGACAGGGGTACCATACGCAGTATTTT.

This clonotype was seen more than once but under ten times. The rearrangement uses TRBV11-2 and TRBJ1-5, with D uncertain. Trimming removed 0 bases from V and 3 bases from J, with 9 bases in between. Germline V gives CDR1 SGHAT, CDR2 FQNNGV. This CDR3 is built from 15 residues. In nucleotides, the CDR3 is TGTGCCAGCAGCTTAGATTTGGGATCCAATCAGCCCCAGCATTTT. This translates into CASSLDLGSNQPQHF.

This clonotype was found many times. The gene calls are TRBV4-3 and TRBJ1-6, with D possibly matching TRBD1 (6 bases). CDR1 and CDR2 (germline): LGHNA, YSLEER. Trimming removed 4 bases from V and 8 bases from J, with 15 bases in between. This CDR3 is built from 15 residues. CDR3 residues: CASSRGRGKDSPLHF. CDR3 nucleotides: TGCGCCAGCAGCCGGGGCAGGGGAAAAGATTCACCCCTCCACTTT.

This clonotype showed up many times. This rearrangement joins TRBV12-3 or TRBV12-4 to TRBJ2-5; D is tentatively TRBD1 or TRBD2 (5 bases each). Trimming removed 8 bases at V and 5 bases at J, with 27 bases between. This CDR3 comprises 17 residues. CDR3 in amino acids: CASSSLGPQGVRETQYF. Written as DNA, the CDR3 is TGTGCCAGCTCTTCTCTAGGCCCGCAGGGAGTTCGGGAGACCCAGTACTTC.

This clonotype has only a few counts. V gene TRBV7-3 combines with J gene TRBJ2-3; 8 nucleotides align to TRBD1. Germline V CDR1 and CDR2: SGHTA, FQGTGA. The ends lost 1 base at V and 4 bases at J; junction bases unmatched: 4. This CDR3 has 15 amino acids. Here the CDR3 DNA reads TGTGCCAGCAGCTTAATTTCAGGGGGCGCAGATACGCAGTATTTT. Protein product: CASSLISGGADTQYF.